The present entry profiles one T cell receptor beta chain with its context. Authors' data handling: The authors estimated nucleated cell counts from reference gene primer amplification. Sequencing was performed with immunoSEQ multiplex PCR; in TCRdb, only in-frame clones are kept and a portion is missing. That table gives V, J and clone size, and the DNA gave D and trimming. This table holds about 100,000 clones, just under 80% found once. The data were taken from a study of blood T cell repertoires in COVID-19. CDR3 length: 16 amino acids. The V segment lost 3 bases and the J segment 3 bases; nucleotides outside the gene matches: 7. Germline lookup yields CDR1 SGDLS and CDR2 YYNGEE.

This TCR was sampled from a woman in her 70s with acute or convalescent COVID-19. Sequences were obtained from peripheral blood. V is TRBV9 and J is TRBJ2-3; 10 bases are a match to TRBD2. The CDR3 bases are TGTGCCAGCAGCGACAGCGGGGGGGCTTGGACAGATACGCAGTATTTT. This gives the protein CASSDSGGAWTDTQYF.